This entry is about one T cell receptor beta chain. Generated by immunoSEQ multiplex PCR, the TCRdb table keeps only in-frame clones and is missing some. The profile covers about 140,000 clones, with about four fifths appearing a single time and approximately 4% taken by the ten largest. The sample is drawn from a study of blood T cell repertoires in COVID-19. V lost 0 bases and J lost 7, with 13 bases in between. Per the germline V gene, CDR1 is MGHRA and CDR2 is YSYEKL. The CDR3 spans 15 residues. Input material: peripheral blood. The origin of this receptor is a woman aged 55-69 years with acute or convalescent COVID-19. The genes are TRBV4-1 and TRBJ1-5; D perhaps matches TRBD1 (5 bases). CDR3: CASSQDGQGSQPQHF. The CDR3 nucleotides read TGCGCCAGCAGCCAAGATGGGCAGGGAAGCCAGCCCCAGCATTTT.